The 15 T cell receptor beta chains below all came from one sample that was sequenced in a study of CD8+ T cells in alopecia areata. Extracted RNA was reverse transcribed into cDNA, the sequencing template. TCRdb keeps only in-frame clones here, not all; method: immunoSEQ multiplex PCR. This sample has 190,000 or so clones, with about three fifths found just once. Treatment indicated: oral pan-JAK inhibitor, 5-10 mg twice daily. This specimen consisted of CD4+ T cells sorted from blood, obtained at week 24, from a patient treated with tofacitinib. The receptors derive from a human donor with alopecia areata.

This chain joins TRBV7-3 and TRBJ2-1; no clear D gene. V lost 3 bases and J lost 6, with 9 bases in between. Germline loops: CDR1 SGHTA, CDR2 FQGTGA. The CDR3 length is 13 residues. CDR3 coding DNA: TGTGCCAGCAGCTTGTCGGGCGGCAATGAGCAGTTCTTC. Protein: CASSLSGGNEQFF.

This chain connects TRBV5-4 to TRBJ1-1; no clear D gene. CDR3 length: 13 residues. The ends were cut back, 5 bases at V and 1 base at J, with 9 bases in the middle. CDR1 SGHNT and CDR2 YYREEE come from the germline V gene (reference sequence). The CDR3, as DNA: TGTGCCAGCAGAGTGGAAGGGAACACTGAAGCTTTCTTT. It is translated as CASRVEGNTEAFF.

This chain's CDR3 is CASSVRSPGWSKSGEQYF. The CDR3, as DNA: TGTGCCAGCTCAGTTCGTTCCCCGGGGTGGAGTAAGTCGGGCGAGCAGTACTTC. The chain is built from TRBV18 and TRBJ2-7; weak D call: TRBD2 (5 bases). The CDR3 totals 18 residues. The V end was cut by 5 bases, the J end by 6 bases, with 29 bases between. Germline V gene data show CDR1 as KGHSH and CDR2 as LQKENI.

The chain uses TRBV6-5 and TRBJ2-1, with 7 bases matching TRBD2. The CDR3 covers 14 residues. Trimming removed 0 bases from V and 7 bases from J; junction bases left unmatched: 3. From germline, CDR1 is MNHEY and CDR2 SVGAGI. CDR3 protein: CASSYSAGLNEQFF. The CDR3 nucleotides read TGTGCCAGCAGTTACTCAGCGGGGCTGAATGAGCAGTTCTTC.

The chain employs TRBV30 and TRBJ2-5; D is uncertain. The CDR3 is 12 amino acids. Trimming took 3 bases from V and 1 from J, leaving 6 bases between them. Germline-derived CDR1 and CDR2 are GTSNPN and SVGIG (reference sequence). CDR3 nucleotides: TGTGCCTGGAGACGGTTCCAAGAGACCCAGTACTTC. It translates to CAWRRFQETQYF.

The J gene is TRBJ2-1, the V gene TRBV29-1, with TRBD1 matching 9 bases. The CDR3 has 15 residues. Germline V lookup: CDR1 SQVTM, CDR2 ANQGSEA. The trim removed 8 bases at V and 1 base at J, leaving 9 bases unmatched. The CDR3 loop is CSSWDRVGSYNEQFF. The CDR3 DNA is TGCAGCTCCTGGGACAGGGTAGGATCCTACAATGAGCAGTTCTTC.

This clone appeared a few times. The genes are TRBV4-2 and TRBJ1-4; D is uncertain. The length of the CDR3 is 12 residues. Germline assignment: CDR1 LGHNA and CDR2 YNFKEQ. Trimming pared 8 bases from V and 8 bases from J, leaving 12 bases between. DNA of the CDR3: TGTGCCAGCGGAAGTCCGGGGGAAAAACTGTTTTTT. It codes for CASGSPGEKLFF.

Only a few counts were recorded for this clone. The chain carries TRBV7-2 and TRBJ2-3; 9 bases are shared with TRBD2. V lost 1 base to trimming and J lost 5 bases; unmatched junction nucleotides: 4. This CDR3 is 15 amino acids long. The germline V gene has CDR1 SGHTA and CDR2 FQGNSA. The CDR3 DNA reads as TGTGCCAGCAGCTTAGTAGCGGGGGAGGTAGATACGCAGTATTTT. This encodes CASSLVAGEVDTQYF.

Only a few counts were recorded for this clone. This chain uses TRBV2 with TRBJ1-1; no clear D. Looked up from germline, CDR1 is SNHLY and CDR2 is FYNNEI. The CDR3 has 13 residues. V shed 5 bases and J shed 3 bases, with 10 bases lying between them. CDR3 protein: CASSITRDTEAFF. The CDR3, as DNA: TGTGCCAGCAGTATCACACGGGACACTGAAGCTTTCTTT. Filled out from reference TRBV2 and TRBJ1-1, the complete variable domain reads EPEVTQTPSHQVTQMGQEVILRCVPISNHLYFYWYRQILGQKVEFLVSFYNNEISEKSEIFDDQFSVERPDGSNFTLKIRSTKLEDSAMYFCASSITRDTEAFFGQGTRLTVV.

A few counts support this clone. V and J are TRBV5-1 and TRBJ2-3, with 8 bases aligning to TRBD2. The CDR3 extends over 14 amino acids. The V gene's germline CDR1 is SGHRS and CDR2 YFSETQ. Trimming took 2 bases from V and 3 from J; bases not matched to a gene: 2. The CDR3 protein is CASSLLAATDTQYF. CDR3 coding DNA: TGCGCCAGCAGCTTACTAGCGGCTACAGATACGCAGTATTTT. Complete variable domain (other parts from reference TRBV5-1 and TRBJ2-3): KAGVTQTPRYLIKTRGQQVTLSCSPISGHRSVSWYQQTPGQGLQFLFEYFSETQRNKGNFPGRFSGRQFSNSRSEMNVSTLELGDSALYLCASSLLAATDTQYFGPGTRLTVL.

This rearrangement joins TRBV29-1 to TRBJ2-3, with D tentatively TRBD1 (6 bases). The CDR3 spans 13 residues. Trimming took 1 base from V and 4 from J, leaving 9 bases between them. Germline V gene lookup returns CDR1 SQVTM and CDR2 ANQGSEA. The CDR3 DNA is TGCAGCGTTGAAGGACAGGCCGCAGATACGCAGTATTTT. As protein: CSVEGQAADTQYF.

V is TRBV13 and J is TRBJ1-2, with no clear D. Deletions cut 3 bases from V and 3 bases from J, with 8 bases between. There are 13 residues in the CDR3. Per the germline V gene, CDR1 is PRHDT and CDR2 is FYEKMQ (reference sequence). This chain's CDR3 is CASSLRADYGYTF. The CDR3 DNA is TGTGCCAGCAGCTTGCGGGCTGACTATGGCTACACCTTC.

This clone was counted between two and nine times. CDR3 protein: CASSPHTNTGELFF. CDR3 nucleotide sequence: TGTGCCAGCAGCCCCCACACCAACACCGGGGAGCTGTTTTTT. The chain uses TRBV14 and TRBJ2-2; D is unclear. Trimming pared 4 bases from V and 2 bases from J, leaving 8 bases between. The V gene's germline CDR1 is SGHDN and CDR2 FVKESK. The CDR3 loop spans 14 amino acids.

This sequence joins TRBV19 and TRBJ1-5; the match to TRBD1 covers 8 bases. This CDR3 region has 12 residues. Losses at the gene ends were 11 bases for V and 6 bases for J; bases not matched to a gene: 6. Germline V gene sequence: CDR1 LNHDA, CDR2 SQIVND (reference sequence). The CDR3 sequence: CAYGTGSQPQHF. DNA of the CDR3: TGTGCCTACGGGACAGGATCTCAGCCCCAGCATTTT.

This clone has a handful of counts. This chain joins TRBV5-1 and TRBJ2-2, with no clear D. Trimming shortened V by 3 bases and J by 0 bases, and 6 bases separated the two germline ends. CDR1 SGHRS and CDR2 YFSETQ come from the germline V gene. CDR3 size: 14 residues. The CDR3 here is CASSSPTNTGELFF. The CDR3 DNA sequence: TGCGCCAGCAGCTCGCCCACGAACACCGGGGAGCTGTTTTTT.